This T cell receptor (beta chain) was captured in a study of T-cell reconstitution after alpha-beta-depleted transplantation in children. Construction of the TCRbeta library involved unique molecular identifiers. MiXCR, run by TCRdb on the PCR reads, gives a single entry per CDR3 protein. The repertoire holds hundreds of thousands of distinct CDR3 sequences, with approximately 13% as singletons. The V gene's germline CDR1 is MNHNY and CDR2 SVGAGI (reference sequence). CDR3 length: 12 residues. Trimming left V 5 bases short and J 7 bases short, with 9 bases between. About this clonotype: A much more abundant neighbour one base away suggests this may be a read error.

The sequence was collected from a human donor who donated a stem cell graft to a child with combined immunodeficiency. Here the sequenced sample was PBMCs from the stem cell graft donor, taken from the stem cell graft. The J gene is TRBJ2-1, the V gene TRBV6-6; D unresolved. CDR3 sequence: CASSHLGNEQFF. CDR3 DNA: TGTGCCAGCAGTCATCTAGGGAATGAGCAGTTCTTC.